This TCR beta chain stems from a study of shared clonotypes between healthy human individuals. Study conclusions and caveats: Collection of samples was limited to blood; tissue repertoires likely differ. For naive CD4 cells, roughly 5% of clonotypes were shared across a handful of donors. A reduction in generation probabilities was seen for non-shared clonotypes relative to those shared by all four donors.

On this clone: The antigen remains unidentified.

Germline V gene data show CDR1 as LGHNT and CDR2 as FRNRAP. The CDR3 is 15 residues long. After removal of 3 bases from V and 4 bases from J, the junction contained 6 bases not matched to a gene. TCRdb's copy holds only in-frame clones and misses some; the assay was immunoSEQ multiplex PCR. The sample consists of 2 million or so clones, 85% to 95% of them appearing once. This clonotype originated in a man aged 18-30 years in good health. Specimen: naive CD4+ T cells sorted from blood. Subset described: CD45RA+ positively selected. The rearrangement uses TRBV12-5 and TRBJ2-1; 7 bases fit TRBD2. CDR3 sequence (DNA): TGTGCTAGTGGTTTTACTAGCGAAGGTTACAATGAGCAGTTCTTC. As protein: CASGFTSEGYNEQFF.